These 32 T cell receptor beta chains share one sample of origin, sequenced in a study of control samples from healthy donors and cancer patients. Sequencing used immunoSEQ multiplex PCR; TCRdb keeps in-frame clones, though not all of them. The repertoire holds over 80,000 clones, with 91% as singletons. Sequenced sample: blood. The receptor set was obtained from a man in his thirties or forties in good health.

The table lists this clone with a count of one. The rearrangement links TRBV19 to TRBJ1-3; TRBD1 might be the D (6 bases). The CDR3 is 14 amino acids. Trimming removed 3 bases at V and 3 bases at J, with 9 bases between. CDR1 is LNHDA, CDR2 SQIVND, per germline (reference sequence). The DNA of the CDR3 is TGTGCCAGTAGTATTGGACAGAGTGGAAACACCATATATTTT. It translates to CASSIGQSGNTIYF.

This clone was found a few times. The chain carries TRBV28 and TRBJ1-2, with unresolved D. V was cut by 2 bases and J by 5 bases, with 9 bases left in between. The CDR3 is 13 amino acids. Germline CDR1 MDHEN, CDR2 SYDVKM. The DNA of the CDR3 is TGTGCCAGCAGTTTAAGAGTTTCTTATGGCTACACCTTC. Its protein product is CASSLRVSYGYTF.

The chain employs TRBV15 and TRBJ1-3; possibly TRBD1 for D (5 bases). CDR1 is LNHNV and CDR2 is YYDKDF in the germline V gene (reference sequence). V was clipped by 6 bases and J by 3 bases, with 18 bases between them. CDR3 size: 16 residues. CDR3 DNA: TGTGCCACCAGTCGTCCCGGGGACTTCTATGGAAACACCATATATTTT. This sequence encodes CATSRPGDFYGNTIYF.

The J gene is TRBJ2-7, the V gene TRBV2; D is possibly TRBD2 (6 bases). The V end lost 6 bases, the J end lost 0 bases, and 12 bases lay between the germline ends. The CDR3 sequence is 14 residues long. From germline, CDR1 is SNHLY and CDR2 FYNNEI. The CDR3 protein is CASRASTSSYEQYF. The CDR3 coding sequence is TGTGCCAGCAGAGCCTCGACTAGCTCCTACGAGCAGTACTTC. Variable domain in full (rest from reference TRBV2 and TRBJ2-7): EPEVTQTPSHQVTQMGQEVILRCVPISNHLYFYWYRQILGQKVEFLVSFYNNEISEKSEIFDDQFSVERPDGSNFTLKIRSTKLEDSAMYFCASRASTSSYEQYFGPGTRLTVT.

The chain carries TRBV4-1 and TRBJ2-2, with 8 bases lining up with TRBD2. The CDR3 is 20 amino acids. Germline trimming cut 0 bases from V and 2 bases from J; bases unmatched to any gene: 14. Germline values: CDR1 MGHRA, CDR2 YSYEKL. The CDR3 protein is CASSQDRKGLGTLNTGELFF. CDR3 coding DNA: TGCGCCAGCAGCCAAGACCGAAAGGGACTAGGGACCCTAAACACCGGGGAGCTGTTTTTT.

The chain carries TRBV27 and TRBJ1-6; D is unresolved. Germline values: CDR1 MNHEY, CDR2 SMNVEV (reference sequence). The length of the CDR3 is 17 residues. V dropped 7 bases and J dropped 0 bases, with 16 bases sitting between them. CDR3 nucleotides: TGTGCCAGCACCTTCTTCGGGAAGAGCTCCTATAATTCACCCCTCCACTTT. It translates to CASTFFGKSSYNSPLHF.

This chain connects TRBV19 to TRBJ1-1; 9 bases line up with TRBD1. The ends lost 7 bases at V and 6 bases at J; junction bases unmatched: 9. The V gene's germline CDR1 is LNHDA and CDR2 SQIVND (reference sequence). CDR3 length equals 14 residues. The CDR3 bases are TGTGCCAGTAAGCGGGGACAGGGAACCTCTGAAGCTTTCTTT. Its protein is CASKRGQGTSEAFF.

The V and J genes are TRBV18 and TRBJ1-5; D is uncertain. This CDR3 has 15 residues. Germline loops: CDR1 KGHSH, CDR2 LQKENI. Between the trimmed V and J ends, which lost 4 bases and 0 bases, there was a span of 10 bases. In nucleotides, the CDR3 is TGTGCCAGCTCACAAGGGCTGGATAGCAATCAGCCCCAGCATTTT. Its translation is CASSQGLDSNQPQHF.

CDR3 in amino acids: CASSYRVGGYTF. In DNA, the CDR3 is TGTGCCAGCAGTTACAGGGTGGGAGGCTACACCTTC. The V and J genes are TRBV28 and TRBJ1-2, with a tentative D call TRBD1 (6 bases). The CDR3 runs to 12 residues. Germline assignment: CDR1 MDHEN and CDR2 SYDVKM. V lost 4 bases, J lost 8 bases, and 11 bases lay in between.

The CDR3 loop reads CASSIGLAGNEQFF. The DNA for the CDR3 is TGTGCCAGTAGTATCGGACTAGCGGGAAATGAGCAGTTCTTC. V usage is TRBV19 and J usage is TRBJ2-1; 12 bases are a match to TRBD2. This CDR3 contains 14 residues. V was pared by 3 bases and J by 7 bases, with 1 base of the junction left unmatched. CDR1 LNHDA and CDR2 SQIVND come from the germline V gene (reference sequence).

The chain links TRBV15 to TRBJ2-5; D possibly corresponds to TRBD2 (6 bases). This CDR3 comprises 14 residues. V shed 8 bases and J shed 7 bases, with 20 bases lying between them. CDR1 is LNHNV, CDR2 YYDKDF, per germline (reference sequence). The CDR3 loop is CATRGKGSGWTQYF. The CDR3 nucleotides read TGTGCCACCCGTGGAAAGGGCAGCGGGTGGACCCAGTACTTC.

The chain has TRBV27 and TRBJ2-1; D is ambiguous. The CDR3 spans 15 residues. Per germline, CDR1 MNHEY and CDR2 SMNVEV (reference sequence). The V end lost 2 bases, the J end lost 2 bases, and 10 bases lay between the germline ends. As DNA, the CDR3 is TGTGCCAGCAGTTTAAGGTACCATACCTACAATGAGCAGTTCTTC. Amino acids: CASSLRYHTYNEQFF.

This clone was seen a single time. The CDR3 bases are TGTGCCAGCAGCGCTGGGGGACTCACAGATACGCAGTATTTT. This translates into CASSAGGLTDTQYF. The rearrangement joins TRBV9 to TRBJ2-3; D is possibly TRBD2 (6 bases). Looked up from germline, CDR1 is SGDLS and CDR2 is YYNGEE. This CDR3 comprises 14 residues. Trimming took off 3 bases at V and 2 bases at J, with 10 bases between the two ends.

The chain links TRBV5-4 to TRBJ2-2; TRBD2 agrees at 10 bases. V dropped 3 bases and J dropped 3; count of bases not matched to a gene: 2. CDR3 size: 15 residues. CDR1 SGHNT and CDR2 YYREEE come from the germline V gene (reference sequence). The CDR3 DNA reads TGTGCCAGCAGCTCAACTAGCGGGGACACCGGGGAGCTGTTTTTT. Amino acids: CASSSTSGDTGELFF.

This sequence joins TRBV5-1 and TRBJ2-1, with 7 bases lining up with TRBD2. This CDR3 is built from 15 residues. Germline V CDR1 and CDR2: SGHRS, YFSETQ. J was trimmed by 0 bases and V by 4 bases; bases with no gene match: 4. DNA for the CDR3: TGCGCCAGCAGCCGGGGCGGGAGCTCCTACAATGAGCAGTTCTTC. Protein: CASSRGGSSYNEQFF.

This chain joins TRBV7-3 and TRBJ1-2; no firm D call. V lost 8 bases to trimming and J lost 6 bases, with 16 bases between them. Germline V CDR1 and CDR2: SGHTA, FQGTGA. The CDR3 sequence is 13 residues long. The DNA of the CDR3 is TGTGCCAGCTCTACCTCCGGGAACAATGGCTACACCTTC. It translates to CASSTSGNNGYTF.

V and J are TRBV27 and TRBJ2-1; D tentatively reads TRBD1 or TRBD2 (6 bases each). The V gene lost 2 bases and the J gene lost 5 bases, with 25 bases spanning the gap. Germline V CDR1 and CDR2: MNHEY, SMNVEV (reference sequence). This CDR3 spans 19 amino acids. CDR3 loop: CASSLGGGRGRSSNNEQFF. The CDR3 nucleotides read TGTGCCAGCAGTTTAGGGGGCGGGCGGGGTCGCTCATCGAACAATGAGCAGTTCTTC.

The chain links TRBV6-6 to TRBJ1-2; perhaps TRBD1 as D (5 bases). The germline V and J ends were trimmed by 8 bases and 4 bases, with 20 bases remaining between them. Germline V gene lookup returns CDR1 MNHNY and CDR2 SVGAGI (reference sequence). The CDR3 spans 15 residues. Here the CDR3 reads CASLYGAGVSYGYTF. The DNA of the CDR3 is TGTGCCAGCCTCTACGGGGCTGGGGTTAGCTATGGCTACACCTTC.

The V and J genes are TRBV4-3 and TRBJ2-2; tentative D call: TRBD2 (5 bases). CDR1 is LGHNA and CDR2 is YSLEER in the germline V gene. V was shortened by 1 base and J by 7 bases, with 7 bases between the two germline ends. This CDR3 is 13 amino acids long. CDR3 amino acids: CASSQVRVGELFF. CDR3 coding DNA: TGCGCCAGCAGCCAAGTGAGGGTCGGGGAGCTGTTTTTT.

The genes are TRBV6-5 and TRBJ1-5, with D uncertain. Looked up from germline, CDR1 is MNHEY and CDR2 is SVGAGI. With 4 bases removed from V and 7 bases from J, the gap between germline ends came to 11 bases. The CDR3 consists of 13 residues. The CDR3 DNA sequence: TGTGCCAGCAGTTCACTTAGGGAGCAGCCCCAGCATTTT. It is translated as CASSSLREQPQHF.

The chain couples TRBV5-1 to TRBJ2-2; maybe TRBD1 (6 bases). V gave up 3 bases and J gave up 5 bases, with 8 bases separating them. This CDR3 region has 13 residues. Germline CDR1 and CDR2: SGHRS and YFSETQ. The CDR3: CASSSQGTGELFF. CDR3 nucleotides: TGCGCCAGCAGCTCCCAGGGGACCGGGGAGCTGTTTTTT.

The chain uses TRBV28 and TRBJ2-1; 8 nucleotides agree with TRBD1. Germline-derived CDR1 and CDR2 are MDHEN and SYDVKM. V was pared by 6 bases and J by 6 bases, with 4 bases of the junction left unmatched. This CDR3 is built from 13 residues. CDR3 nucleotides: TGTGCCAGCAGGAGGACAGGGAGCAATGAGCAGTTCTTC. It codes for CASRRTGSNEQFF.

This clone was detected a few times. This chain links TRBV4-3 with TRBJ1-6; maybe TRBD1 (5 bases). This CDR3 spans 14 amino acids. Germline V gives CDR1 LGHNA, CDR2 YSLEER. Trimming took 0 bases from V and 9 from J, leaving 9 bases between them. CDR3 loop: CASSQDRDPSPLHF. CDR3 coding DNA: TGCGCCAGCAGCCAAGACAGGGACCCTTCACCCCTCCACTTT.

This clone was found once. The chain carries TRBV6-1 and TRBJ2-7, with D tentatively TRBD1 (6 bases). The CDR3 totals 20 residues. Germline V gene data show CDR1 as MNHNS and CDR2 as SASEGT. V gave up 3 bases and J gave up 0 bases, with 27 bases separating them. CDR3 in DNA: TGTGCCAGCAGTGATCGCAGGGGTCCTAGTTGGCGGAACCGCTCCTACGAGCAGTACTTC. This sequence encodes CASSDRRGPSWRNRSYEQYF.

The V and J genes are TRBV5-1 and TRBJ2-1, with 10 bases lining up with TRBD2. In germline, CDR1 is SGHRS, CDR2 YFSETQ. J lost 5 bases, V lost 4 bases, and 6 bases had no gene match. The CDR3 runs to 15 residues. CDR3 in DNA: TGCGCCAGCAGCCCAGCGGGGGGGCACGACAATGAGCAGTTCTTC. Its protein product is CASSPAGGHDNEQFF.

The CDR3 loop reads CASRLDSLAKNIQYF. CDR3 DNA sequence: TGTGCCAGCAGACTAGACTCGCTAGCCAAAAACATTCAGTACTTC. The V and J genes are TRBV6-5 and TRBJ2-4; D might be TRBD2 (5 bases). This CDR3 contains 15 residues. The ends were cut back, 6 bases at V and 0 bases at J, with 12 bases in the middle. In germline, CDR1 is MNHEY, CDR2 SVGAGI.

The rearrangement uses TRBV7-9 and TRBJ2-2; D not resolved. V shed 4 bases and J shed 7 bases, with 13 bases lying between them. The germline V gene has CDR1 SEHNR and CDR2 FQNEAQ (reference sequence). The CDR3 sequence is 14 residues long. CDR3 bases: TGTGCCAGCAGCTCGCAGACCCTCGGCGGGGAGCTGTTTTTT. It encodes CASSSQTLGGELFF. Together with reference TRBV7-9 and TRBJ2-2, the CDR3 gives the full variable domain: DTGVSQNPRHKITKRGQNVTFRCDPISEHNRLYWYRQTLGQGPEFLTYFQNEAQLEKSRLLSDRFSAERPKGSFSTLEIQRTEQGDSAMYLCASSSQTLGGELFFGEGSRLTVL.

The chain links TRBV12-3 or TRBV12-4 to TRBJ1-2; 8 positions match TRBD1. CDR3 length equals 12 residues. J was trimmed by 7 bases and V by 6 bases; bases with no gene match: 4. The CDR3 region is CASRPGGAGYTF. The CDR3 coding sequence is TGTGCCAGCAGACCAGGGGGCGCTGGCTACACCTTC.

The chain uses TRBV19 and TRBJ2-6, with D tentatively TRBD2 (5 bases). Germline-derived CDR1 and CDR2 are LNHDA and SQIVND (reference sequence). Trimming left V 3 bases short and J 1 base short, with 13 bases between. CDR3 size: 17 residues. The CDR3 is CASSIPPRTSGANVLTF. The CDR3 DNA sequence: TGTGCCAGTAGTATCCCCCCCAGGACTTCTGGGGCCAACGTCCTGACTTTC.

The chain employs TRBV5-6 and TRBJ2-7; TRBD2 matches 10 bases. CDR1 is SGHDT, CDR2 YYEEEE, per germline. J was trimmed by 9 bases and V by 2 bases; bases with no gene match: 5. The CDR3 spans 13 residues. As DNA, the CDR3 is TGTGCCAGCAGCTTCACTAGCGGGGATTGGCAGTACTTC. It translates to CASSFTSGDWQYF.

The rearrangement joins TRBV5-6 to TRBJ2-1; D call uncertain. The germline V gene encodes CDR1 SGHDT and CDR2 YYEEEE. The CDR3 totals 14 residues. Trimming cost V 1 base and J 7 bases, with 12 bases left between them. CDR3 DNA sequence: TGTGCCAGCAGCTTGTTGGGGATGAGGAATGAGCAGTTCTTC. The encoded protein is CASSLLGMRNEQFF.

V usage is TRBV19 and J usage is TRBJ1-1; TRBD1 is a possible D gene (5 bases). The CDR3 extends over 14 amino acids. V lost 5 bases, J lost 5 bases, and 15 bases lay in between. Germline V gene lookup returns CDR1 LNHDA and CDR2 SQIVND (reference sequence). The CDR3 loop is CASSPSRVWTEAFF. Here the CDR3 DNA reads TGTGCCAGTAGTCCTTCCAGGGTTTGGACTGAAGCTTTCTTT.